This TCR beta chain was recorded in a study of cytomegalovirus exposure and HLA in healthy donors. Study information: The Caucasian-associated ancestry cluster held roughly 81% of around 380 genotyped donors.

Use of 60 Vbeta and 13 Jbeta primers characterized the PCR. Sequencing was performed with immunoSEQ multiplex PCR; in TCRdb, only in-frame clones are kept and a portion is missing. The sample has around 100,000 clones, roughly three quarters seen once. Germline V gives CDR1 KGHSH, CDR2 LQKENI. V lost 5 bases, J lost 0 bases, and 9 bases stayed unmatched. The CDR3 runs 18 residues. Study-wide findings and caveats: Indistinguishable V segments, including TRBV6-2 and TRBV6-3, were excluded. Later on, a genetic analysis was performed. It linked a missense variant in DCLRE1C with V- and J-gene trimming of TCR beta.

Comment on this clone: Its specificity is unknown.

This TCR was recovered from a woman aged 18-29 years in good health and CMV-seropositive. The sample consisted of PBMCs. The chain carries TRBV18 and TRBJ2-4, with 11 bases matching TRBD2. CDR3 sequence (DNA): TGTGCCAGCTCATCCTTCCTAGCGGGGGGAATAGCCAAAAACATTCAGTACTTC. Protein: CASSSFLAGGIAKNIQYF.